Listed below are T cell receptor beta chains from one sample, sequenced in a study of cytotoxic CD8 clonotypes in ibrutinib-treated CLL. Profiled with immunoSEQ multiplex PCR; TCRdb holds only in-frame clones, not every one. The sample holds 150,000 to 200,000 clones, over 75% seen once. Source: PBMCs, taken at disease progression, from a patient treated with ibrutinib. The source of these receptors is a human donor with chronic lymphocytic leukemia. Each CDR3 is given with its conserved first and last residue. Each record gives: clone size, D gene, CDR3 length, J gene, V gene, CDR3 DNA, CDR3 protein. The D gene is left open where the match is weak. Clone size is not always given. Where it is, it says once, few, many or a class for expanded clones.

.,.,11,TRBJ1-2,TRBV29-1,TGCAGCGTTGACCATAACTATGGCTACACCTTC,CSVDHNYGYTF
.,TRBD2,13,TRBJ2-7,TRBV29-1,TGCAGCGTTGCTAGCGGGTCCTCCTACGAGCAGTACTTC,CSVASGSSYEQYF
.,.,12,TRBJ2-4,TRBV11-3,TGTGCCAGCAGCTTAGTTCAGGACATTCAGTACTTC,CASSLVQDIQYF
.,.,14,TRBJ2-3,TRBV27,TGTGCCAGCAGTTTAGGGGCTTCAACAGATACGCAGTATTTT,CASSLGASTDTQYF
.,TRBD1,18,TRBJ1-5,TRBV4-1,TGCGCCAGCAGCCAAGTAGGGACAGGGGTTCGTCTTCGTCAGCCCCAGCATTTT,CASSQVGTGVRLRQPQHF
.,.,16,TRBJ1-2,TRBV28,TGTGCCAGCAGATCCCGGGAGGGCCGGTTAAACTATGGCTACACCTTC,CASRSREGRLNYGYTF
.,.,14,TRBJ1-2,TRBV30,TGTGCCTGCCCGTCCGGGATTGCGGGACGGGGCTACACCTTC,CACPSGIAGRGYTF
once,.,18,TRBJ2-7,TRBV28,TGTGCCAGCAGTTTAGTTGCCTCAGCCGGACGTCCGAATCCCGAGCAGTACTTC,CASSLVASAGRPNPEQYF
.,.,14,TRBJ2-7,TRBV29-1,TGCAGCGTGGCCGGGACATCCACCAACTACGAGCAGTACTTC,CSVAGTSTNYEQYF
.,.,15,TRBJ2-5,TRBV4-2,TGTGCCAGCAGCCAAGAAAGATGGAGGGTACAGACCCAGTACTTC,CASSQERWRVQTQYF
.,TRBD1,13,TRBJ1-4,TRBV30,TGTGCCTGGAGTCCAGGGGGGAGTGAAAAACTGTTTTTT,CAWSPGGSEKLFF
.,TRBD2,18,TRBJ2-1,TRBV4-1,TGCGCCAGCAGCCAAGTAGGCGGGAGGCCCAGCTCCTACAATGAGCAGTTCTTC,CASSQVGGRPSSYNEQFF
.,TRBD2,18,TRBJ2-2,TRBV23-1,TGCGCCAGCAGTCAATCCCCGCGACGGGAGGGGTGGACCGGGGAGCTGTTTTTT,CASSQSPRREGWTGELFF
.,TRBD2,17,TRBJ2-1,TRBV7-8,TGTGCCAGCAGCTTAGCGCGGCTAGCGGACGCCTACAATGAGCAGTTCTTC,CASSLARLADAYNEQFF
.,.,14,TRBJ2-3,TRBV19,TGTGCCAGTAGTATCTTGGAGTCAACAGATACGCAGTATTTT,CASSILESTDTQYF
.,.,12,TRBJ2-7,TRBV5-6,TGTGCCAGCAGCTTGGTAGGGTCCGAGCAGTACTTC,CASSLVGSEQYF
.,.,14,TRBJ1-1,TRBV5-1,TGCGCCAGCAGCTTGTCCCCACCGAACACTGAAGCTTTCTTT,CASSLSPPNTEAFF
once,TRBD1,16,TRBJ2-7,TRBV5-1,TGCGCCAGCTTTGGGTCGGACAGGGGGCCAAGCTACGAGCAGTACTTC,CASFGSDRGPSYEQYF
.,TRBD1,15,TRBJ2-5,TRBV19,TGTGCCAGTGCCTCCGGGACAGGGCTACAAGAGACCCAGTACTTC,CASASGTGLQETQYF
.,.,15,TRBJ1-4,TRBV6-5,TGTGCCAGCAGTCCGGTAGGGTTGGGGAATGAAAAACTGTTTTTT,CASSPVGLGNEKLFF
.,.,16,TRBJ2-3,TRBV28,TGTGCCAGCAGTTCCGCCGGGCCACGGCAAATAGGTACGCAGTATTTT,CASSSAGPRQIGTQYF
.,TRBD2,17,TRBJ2-1,TRBV5-1,TGCGCCAGCAGCCCCCTAGGACTAGCGGGAGTAGGGAATGAGCAGTTCTTC,CASSPLGLAGVGNEQFF
.,TRBD1,15,TRBJ1-1,TRBV10-1,TGCGCCAGCAGACCCGGGACAGGGGTTATGGGTGAAGCTTTCTTT,CASRPGTGVMGEAFF
.,.,13,TRBJ1-2,TRBV30,TGTGCCTGGAGCAGGCACGTGGAGGGAGGCTACACCTTC,CAWSRHVEGGYTF
.,.,14,TRBJ1-5,TRBV6-1,TGTGCCAGCAGTGATTTTAGGTTTGATCAGCCCCAGCATTTT,CASSDFRFDQPQHF
.,TRBD2,17,TRBJ2-2,TRBV19,TGTGCCAGTAGCCTACTAGCGGGAGGGCCCGACACCGGGGAGCTGTTTTTT,CASSLLAGGPDTGELFF
.,TRBD1,15,TRBJ1-4,TRBV19,TGTGCCAGTAGTCCACAGGGGTTAACTAATGAAAAACTGTTTTTT,CASSPQGLTNEKLFF
.,TRBD2,15,TRBJ2-7,TRBV6-6,TGTGCCAGCGTTGGGGGGGTAGCGGGAACAGGCGAGCAGTACTTC,CASVGGVAGTGEQYF
.,.,17,TRBJ2-1,TRBV7-5,TGTGTCAGAAGCTTAAAGCTGGGGTTGCCAGGCCCTGATGAGCAGTTCTTC,CVRSLKLGLPGPDEQFF
.,.,12,TRBJ2-7,TRBV25-1,TGTGCCAGCAGTGGTACCTTCTACGAGCAGTACTTC,CASSGTFYEQYF